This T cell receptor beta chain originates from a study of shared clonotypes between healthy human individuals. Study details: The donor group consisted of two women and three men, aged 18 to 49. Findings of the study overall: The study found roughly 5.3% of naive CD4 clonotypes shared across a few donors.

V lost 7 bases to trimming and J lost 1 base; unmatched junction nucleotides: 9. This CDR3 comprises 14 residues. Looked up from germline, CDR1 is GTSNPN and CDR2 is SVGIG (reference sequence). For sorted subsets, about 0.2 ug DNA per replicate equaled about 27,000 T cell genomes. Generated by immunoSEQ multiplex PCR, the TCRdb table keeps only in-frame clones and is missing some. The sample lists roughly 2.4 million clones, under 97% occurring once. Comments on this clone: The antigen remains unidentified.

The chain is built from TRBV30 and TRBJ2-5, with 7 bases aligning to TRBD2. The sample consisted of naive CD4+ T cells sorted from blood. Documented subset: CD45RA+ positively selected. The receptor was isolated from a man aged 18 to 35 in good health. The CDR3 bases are TGTGCCTCTAAACCTAGCGGCAGCCAAGAGACCCAGTACTTC. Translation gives CASKPSGSQETQYF.